This T cell receptor beta chain came from a study of CD8 T cells in ankylosing spondylitis. Broader study findings: With a CD8+ phenotype, disease-linked clones were relatively rare in peripheral blood. Earlier authors reported some of these motif variants in reactive arthritis synovial fluid and blood. Among TCR beta sequences, a motif of roughly 8 highly homologous variants appeared characteristic of ankylosing spondylitis blood. It was reported that disease-linked clones were significantly enriched in matched ankylosing spondylitis synovial fluid.

As the method for making TCR beta libraries, quantitative 5'-RACE with molecular barcodes was used. TCRdb itself ran the 5' RACE reads through MiXCR, one entry per CDR3 protein. Of hundreds of thousands of distinct CDR3 sequences listed, roughly a quarter are singletons. On this clonotype: Its cognate antigen is unknown.

Germline CDR1 and CDR2: DFQATT and SNEGSKA (reference sequence). The CDR3 spans 13 residues. Trimming left V 5 bases short and J 2 bases short, with 10 bases between. The TCR was taken from a male donor with ankylosing spondylitis. This sequence joins TRBV20-1 and TRBJ1-3, with a possible D match to TRBD1 (6 bases). The specimen sequenced was blood, either unsorted or a sorted T cell fraction (not recorded which). The CDR3, as DNA: TGCAGTGCTGGAGGGGGGCCTGGAAACACCATATATTTT. As protein: CSAGGGPGNTIYF.